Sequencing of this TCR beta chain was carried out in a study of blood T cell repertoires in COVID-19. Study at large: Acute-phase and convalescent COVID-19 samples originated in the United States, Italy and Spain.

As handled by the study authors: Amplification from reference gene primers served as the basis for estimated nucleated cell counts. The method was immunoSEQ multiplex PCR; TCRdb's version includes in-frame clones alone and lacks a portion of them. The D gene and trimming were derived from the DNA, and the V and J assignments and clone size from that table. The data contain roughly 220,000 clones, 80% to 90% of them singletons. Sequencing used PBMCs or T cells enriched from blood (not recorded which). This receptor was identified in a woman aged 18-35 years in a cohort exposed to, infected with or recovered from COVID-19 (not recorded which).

CDR3: CASSMVGQGGYSPLHF. The CDR3 region has the DNA TGTGCCAGCAGCATGGTGGGGCAGGGGGGTTATTCACCCCTCCACTTT. This chain uses TRBV5-4 with TRBJ1-6; 7 bases are a match to TRBD1. The CDR3 runs 16 residues. Germline V gives CDR1 SGHNT, CDR2 YYREEE (reference sequence). V trimming: 4 bases; J trimming: 8 bases; junction bases outside the gene matches: 12.